This TCR beta chain is from a study of radiotherapy plus CTLA-4 blockade in lung cancer. Study context: Among enrolled patients, over 15% responded and 25% to 35% achieved disease control.

The protocol was immunoSEQ multiplex PCR, while the TCRdb copy is restricted to in-frame clones and leaves out a portion. The repertoire holds 24,000 or so clones, with 71% as singletons. The V segment lost 4 bases and the J segment 9 bases; nucleotides outside the gene matches: 10. The germline gives CDR1 SGDLS, CDR2 YYNGEE. This CDR3 spans 14 amino acids. This sequence originates from a human donor with non-small cell lung cancer whose response to radiotherapy plus ipilimumab could not be evaluated. The J gene is TRBJ2-1, the V gene TRBV9, with TRBD2 matching 7 bases. Material: peripheral blood, obtained from a patient treated with radiotherapy plus ipilimumab. The CDR3 nucleotides are TGTGCCAGCAGCCGTCTAGCGGAGGAACGTGAGCAGTTCTTC. Translating gives CASSRLAEEREQFF.